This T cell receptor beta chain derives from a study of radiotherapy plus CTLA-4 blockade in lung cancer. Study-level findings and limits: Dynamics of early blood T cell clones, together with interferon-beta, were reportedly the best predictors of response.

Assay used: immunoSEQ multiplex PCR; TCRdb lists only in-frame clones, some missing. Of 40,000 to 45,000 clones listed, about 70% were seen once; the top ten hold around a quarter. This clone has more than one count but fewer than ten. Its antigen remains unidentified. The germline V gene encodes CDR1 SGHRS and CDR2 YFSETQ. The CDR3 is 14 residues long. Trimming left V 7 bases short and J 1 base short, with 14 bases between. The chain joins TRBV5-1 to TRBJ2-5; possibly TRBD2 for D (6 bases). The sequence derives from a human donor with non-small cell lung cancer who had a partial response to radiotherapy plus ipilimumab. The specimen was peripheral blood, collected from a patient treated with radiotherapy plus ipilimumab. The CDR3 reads CASGGGRPQETQYF. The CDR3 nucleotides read TGCGCCAGCGGGGGTGGGAGGCCCCAAGAGACCCAGTACTTC.